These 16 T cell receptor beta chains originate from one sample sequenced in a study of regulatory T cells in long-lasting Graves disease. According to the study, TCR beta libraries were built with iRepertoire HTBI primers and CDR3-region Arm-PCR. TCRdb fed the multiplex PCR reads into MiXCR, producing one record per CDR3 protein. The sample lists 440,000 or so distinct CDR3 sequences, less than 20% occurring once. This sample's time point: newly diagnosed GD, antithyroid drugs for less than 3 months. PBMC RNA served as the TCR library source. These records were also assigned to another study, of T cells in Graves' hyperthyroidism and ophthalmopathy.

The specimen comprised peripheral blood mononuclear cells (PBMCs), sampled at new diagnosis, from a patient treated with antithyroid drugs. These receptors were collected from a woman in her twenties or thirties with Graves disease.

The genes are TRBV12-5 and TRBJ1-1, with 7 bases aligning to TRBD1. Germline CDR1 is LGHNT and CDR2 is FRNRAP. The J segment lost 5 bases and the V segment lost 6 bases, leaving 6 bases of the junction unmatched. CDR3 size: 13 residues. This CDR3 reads CASGWTGRTEAFF. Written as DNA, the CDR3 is TGTGCTAGTGGGTGGACAGGTCGGACTGAAGCTTTCTTT.

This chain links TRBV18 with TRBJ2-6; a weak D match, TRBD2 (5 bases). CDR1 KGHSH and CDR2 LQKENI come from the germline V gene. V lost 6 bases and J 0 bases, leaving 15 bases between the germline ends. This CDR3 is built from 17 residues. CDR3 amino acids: CASSGLTFGSGANVLTF. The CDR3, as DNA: TGTGCCAGCTCCGGACTCACTTTTGGCTCTGGGGCCAACGTCCTGACTTTC.

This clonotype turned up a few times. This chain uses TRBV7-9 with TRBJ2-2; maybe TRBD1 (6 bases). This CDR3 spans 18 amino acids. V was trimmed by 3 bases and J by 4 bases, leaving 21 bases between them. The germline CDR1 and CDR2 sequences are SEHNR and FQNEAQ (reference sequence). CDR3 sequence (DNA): TGTGCCAGCAGCTTCCTGGACAGCCAGAGTTTATTCACCGGGGAGCTGTTTTTT. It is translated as CASSFLDSQSLFTGELFF.

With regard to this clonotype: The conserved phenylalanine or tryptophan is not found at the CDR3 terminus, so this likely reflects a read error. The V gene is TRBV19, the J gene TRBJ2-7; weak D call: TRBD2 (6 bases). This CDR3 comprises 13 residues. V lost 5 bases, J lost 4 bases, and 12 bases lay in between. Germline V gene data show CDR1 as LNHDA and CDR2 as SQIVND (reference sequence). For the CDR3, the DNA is TGTGCCAGTAGTCCCACGGAGGGTTACGAGCAGTACCTC. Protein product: CASSPTEGYEQYL.

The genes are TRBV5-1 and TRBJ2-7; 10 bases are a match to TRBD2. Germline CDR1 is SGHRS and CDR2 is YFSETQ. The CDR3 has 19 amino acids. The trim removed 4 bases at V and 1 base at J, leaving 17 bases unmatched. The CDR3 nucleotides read TGCGCCAGCAGCCCCACCCTAGCGGGAGATCGGCTAAAATCCTACGAGCAGTACTTC. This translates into CASSPTLAGDRLKSYEQYF.

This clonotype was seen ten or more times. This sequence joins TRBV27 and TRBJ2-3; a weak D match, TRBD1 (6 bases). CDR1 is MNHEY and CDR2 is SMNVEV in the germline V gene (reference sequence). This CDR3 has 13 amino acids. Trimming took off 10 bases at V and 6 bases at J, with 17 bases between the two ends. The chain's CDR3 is CAIKGGPMDTQYF. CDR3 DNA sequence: TGTGCCATCAAAGGGGGTCCGATGGATACGCAGTATTTT.

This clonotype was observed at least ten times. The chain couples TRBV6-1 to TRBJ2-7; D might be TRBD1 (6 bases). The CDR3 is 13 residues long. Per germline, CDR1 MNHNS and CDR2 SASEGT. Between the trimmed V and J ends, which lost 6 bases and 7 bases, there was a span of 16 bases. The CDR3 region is CASSQQGAREQYF. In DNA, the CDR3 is TGTGCCAGCAGCCAACAGGGAGCGAGGGAGCAGTACTTC.

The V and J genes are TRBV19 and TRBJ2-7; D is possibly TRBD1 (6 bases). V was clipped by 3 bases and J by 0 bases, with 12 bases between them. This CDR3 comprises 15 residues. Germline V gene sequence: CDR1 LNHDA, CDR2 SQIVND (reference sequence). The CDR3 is CASSIVPGASYEQYF. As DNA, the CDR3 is TGTGCCAGTAGTATCGTCCCAGGGGCCTCCTACGAGCAGTACTTC.

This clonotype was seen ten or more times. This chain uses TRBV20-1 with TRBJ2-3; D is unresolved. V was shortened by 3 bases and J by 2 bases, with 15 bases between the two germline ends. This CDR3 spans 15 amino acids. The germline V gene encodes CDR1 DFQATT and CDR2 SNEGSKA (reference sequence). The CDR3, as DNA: TGCAGTGCTAGGTCCCCTCCTCCTGTCACAGATACGCAGTATTTT. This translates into CSARSPPPVTDTQYF.

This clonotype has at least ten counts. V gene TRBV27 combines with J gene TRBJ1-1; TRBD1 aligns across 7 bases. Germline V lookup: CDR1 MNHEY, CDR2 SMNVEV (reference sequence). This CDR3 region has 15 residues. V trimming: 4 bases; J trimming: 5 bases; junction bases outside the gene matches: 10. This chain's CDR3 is CASSYGTDGLTEAFF. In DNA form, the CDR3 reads TGTGCCAGCAGTTACGGGACAGACGGGTTAACTGAAGCTTTCTTT.

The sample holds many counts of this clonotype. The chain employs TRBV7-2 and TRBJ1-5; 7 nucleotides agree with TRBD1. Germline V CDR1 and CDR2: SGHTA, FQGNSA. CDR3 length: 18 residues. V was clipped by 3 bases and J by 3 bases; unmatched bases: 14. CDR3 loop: CASSLAGTAFFPNQPQHF. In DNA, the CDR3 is TGTGCCAGCAGCTTGGCCGGGACAGCCTTTTTTCCCAATCAGCCCCAGCATTTT.

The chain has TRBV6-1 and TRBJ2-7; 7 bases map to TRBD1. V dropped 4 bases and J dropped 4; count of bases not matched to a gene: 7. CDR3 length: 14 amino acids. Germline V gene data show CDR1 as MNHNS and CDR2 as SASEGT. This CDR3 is CASSVAGRGYEQYF. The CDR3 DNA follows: TGTGCCAGCAGTGTAGCCGGCAGGGGGTACGAGCAGTACTTC.

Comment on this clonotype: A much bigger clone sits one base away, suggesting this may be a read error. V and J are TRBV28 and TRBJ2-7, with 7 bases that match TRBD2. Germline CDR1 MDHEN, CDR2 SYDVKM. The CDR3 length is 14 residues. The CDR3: CATHLGLVPYERYF. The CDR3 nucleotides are TGTGCCACCCATCTCGGACTAGTTCCCTACGAGCGGTACTTC.

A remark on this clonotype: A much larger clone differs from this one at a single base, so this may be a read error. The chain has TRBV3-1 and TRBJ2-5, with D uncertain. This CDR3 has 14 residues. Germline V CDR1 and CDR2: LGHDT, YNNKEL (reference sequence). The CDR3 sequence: CASSPEVGYNEPFF. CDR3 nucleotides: TGTGCCAGCAGCCCTGAAGTGGGTTACAATGAGCCGTTCTTC.

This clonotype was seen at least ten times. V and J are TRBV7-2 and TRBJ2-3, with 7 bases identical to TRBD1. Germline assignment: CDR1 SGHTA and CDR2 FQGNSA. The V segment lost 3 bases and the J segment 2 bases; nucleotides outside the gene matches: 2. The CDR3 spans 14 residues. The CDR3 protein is CASSLGQHTDTQYF. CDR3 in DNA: TGTGCCAGCAGCTTGGGACAGCACACAGATACGCAGTATTTT.

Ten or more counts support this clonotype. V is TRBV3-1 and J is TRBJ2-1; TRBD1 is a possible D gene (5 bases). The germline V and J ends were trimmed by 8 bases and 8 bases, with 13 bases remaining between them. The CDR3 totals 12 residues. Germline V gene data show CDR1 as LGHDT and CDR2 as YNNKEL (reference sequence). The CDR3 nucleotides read TGTGCCAGCGAGACTGGACACGATGAGCAGTTCTTC. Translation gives CASETGHDEQFF.